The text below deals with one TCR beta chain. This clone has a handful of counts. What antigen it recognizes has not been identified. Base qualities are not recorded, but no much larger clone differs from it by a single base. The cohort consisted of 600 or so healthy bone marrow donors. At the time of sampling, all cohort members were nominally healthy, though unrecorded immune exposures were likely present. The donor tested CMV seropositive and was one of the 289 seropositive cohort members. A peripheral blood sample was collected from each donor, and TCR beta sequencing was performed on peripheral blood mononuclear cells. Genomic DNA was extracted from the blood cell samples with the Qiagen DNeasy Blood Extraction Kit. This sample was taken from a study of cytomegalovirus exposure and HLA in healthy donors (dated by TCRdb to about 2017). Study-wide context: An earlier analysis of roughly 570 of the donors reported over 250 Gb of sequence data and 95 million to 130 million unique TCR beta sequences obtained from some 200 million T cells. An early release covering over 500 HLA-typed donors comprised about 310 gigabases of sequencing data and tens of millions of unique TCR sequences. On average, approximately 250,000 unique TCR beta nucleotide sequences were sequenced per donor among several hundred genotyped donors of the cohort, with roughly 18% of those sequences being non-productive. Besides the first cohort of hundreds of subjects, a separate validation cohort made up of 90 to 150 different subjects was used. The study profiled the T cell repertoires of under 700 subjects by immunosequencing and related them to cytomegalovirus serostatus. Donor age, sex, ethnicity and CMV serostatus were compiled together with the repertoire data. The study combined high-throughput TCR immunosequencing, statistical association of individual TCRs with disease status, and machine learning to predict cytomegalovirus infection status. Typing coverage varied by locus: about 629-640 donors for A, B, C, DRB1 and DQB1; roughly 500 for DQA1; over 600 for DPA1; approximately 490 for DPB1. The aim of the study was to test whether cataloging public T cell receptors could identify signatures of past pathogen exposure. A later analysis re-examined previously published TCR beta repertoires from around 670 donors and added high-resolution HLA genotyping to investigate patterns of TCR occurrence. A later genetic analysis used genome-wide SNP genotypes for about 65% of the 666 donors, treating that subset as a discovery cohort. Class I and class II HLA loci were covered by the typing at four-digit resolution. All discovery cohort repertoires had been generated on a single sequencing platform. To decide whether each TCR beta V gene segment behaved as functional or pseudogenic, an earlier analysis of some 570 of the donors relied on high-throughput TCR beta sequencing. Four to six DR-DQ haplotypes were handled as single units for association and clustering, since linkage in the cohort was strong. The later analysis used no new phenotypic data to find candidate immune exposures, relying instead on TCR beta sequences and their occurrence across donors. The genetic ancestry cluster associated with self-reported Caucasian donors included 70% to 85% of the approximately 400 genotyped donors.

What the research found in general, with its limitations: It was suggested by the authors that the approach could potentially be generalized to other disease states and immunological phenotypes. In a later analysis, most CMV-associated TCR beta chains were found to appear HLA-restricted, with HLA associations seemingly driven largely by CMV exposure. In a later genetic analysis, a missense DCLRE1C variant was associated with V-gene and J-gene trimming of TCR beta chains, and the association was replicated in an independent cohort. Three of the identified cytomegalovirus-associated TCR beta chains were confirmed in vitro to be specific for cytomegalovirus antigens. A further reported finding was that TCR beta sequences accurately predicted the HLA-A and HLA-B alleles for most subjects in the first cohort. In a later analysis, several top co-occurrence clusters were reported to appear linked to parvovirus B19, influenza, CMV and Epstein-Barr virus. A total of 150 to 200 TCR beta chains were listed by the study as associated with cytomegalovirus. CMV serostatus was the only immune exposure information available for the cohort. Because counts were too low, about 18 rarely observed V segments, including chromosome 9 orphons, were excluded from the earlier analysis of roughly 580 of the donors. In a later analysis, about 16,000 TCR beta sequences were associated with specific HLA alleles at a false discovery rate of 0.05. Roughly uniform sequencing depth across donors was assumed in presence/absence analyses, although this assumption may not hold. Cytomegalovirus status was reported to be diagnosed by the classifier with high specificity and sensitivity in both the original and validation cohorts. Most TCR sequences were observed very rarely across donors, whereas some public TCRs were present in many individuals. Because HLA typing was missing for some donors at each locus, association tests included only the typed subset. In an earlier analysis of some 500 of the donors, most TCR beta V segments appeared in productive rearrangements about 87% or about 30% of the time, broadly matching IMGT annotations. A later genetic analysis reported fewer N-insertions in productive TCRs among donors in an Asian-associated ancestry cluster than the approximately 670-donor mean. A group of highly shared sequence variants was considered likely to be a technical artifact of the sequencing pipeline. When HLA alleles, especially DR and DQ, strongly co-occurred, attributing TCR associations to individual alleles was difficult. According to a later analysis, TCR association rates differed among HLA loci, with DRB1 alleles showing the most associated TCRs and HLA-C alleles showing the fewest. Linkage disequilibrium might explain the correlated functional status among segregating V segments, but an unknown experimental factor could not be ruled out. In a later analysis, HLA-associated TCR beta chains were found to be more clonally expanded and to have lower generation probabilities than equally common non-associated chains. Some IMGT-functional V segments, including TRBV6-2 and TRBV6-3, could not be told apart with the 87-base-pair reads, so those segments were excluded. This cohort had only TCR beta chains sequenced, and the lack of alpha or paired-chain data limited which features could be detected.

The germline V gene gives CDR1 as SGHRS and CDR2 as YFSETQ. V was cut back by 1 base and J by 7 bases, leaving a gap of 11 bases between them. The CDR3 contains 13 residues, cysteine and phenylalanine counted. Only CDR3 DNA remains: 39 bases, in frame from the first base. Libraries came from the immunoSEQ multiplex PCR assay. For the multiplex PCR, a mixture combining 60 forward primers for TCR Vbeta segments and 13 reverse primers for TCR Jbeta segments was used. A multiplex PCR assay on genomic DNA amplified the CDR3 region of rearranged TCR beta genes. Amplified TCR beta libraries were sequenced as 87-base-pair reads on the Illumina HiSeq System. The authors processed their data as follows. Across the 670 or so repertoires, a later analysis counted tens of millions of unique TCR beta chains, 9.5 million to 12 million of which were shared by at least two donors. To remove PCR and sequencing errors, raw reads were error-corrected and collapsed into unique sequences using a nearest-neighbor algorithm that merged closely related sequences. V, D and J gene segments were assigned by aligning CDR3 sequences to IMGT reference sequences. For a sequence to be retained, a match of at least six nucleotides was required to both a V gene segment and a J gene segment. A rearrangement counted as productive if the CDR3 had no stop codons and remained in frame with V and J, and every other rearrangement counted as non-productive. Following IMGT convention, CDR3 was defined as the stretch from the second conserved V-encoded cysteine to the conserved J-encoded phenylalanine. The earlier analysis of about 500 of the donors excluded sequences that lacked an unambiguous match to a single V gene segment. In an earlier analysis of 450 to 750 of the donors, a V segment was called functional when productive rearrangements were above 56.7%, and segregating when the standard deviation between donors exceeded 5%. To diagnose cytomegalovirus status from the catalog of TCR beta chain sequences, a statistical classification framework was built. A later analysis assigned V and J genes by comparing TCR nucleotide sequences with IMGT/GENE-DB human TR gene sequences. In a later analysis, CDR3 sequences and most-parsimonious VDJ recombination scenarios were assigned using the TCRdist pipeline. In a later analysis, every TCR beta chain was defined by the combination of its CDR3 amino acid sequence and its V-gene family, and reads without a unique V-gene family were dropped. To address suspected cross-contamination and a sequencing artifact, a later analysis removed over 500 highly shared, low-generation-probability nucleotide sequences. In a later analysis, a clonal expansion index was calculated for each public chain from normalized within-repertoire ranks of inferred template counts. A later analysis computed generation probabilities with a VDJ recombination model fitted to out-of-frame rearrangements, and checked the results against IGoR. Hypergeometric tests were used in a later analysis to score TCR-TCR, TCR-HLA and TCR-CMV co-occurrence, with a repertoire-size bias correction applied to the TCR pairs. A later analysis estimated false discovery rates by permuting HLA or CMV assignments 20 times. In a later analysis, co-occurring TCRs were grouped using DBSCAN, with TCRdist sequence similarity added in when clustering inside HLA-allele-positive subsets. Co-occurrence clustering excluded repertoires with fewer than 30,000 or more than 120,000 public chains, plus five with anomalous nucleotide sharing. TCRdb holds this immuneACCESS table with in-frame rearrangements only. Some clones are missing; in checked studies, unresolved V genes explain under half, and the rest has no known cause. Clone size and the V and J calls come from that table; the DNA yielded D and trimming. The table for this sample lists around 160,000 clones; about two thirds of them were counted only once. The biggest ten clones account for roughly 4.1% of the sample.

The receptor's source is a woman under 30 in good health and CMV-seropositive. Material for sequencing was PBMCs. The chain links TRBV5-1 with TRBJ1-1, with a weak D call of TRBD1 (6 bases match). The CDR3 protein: CASSLFGTHEAFF. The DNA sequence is TGCGCCAGCAGCTTGTTCGGGACACATGAAGCTTTCTTT.